A selection of T cell receptor beta chains follows, all from one sample in a study of post-analysis software for immune sequencing data. TCRdb used MiXCR to reprocess the PCR reads, holding one entry per CDR3 protein. The sample gives around 260,000 distinct CDR3 sequences, 36% of which show up once; under 5.5% is in the top ten. The sample consisted of blood. These receptors came from a girl under 18 with multiple sclerosis. Both conserved end residues are part of each CDR3. The order of the fields is D gene, J gene, V gene, clone size, CDR3 DNA, CDR3 protein. A D gene is named only where the DNA matches it firmly. The listing skips clone size in some rows; elsewhere it reads once, few, many or a size class.

>.|TRBJ1-1|TRBV7-9|.
TGTGCCAGCAGCTTAGGTGCGGCGATGAACACTGAAGCTTTCTTT
CASSLGAAMNTEAFF
>TRBD1|TRBJ1-2|TRBV7-9|.
TGTGTCAGCAGTCGAACAGGGGCCCAGGGGTATGGCTACACCTTC
CVSSRTGAQGYGYTF
>.|TRBJ1-1|TRBV5-1|.
TGCGCCAGCAGCTTACGGGGGATGGAGGGAATGAACACTGAAGCTTTCTTT
CASSLRGMEGMNTEAFF
>.|TRBJ2-1|TRBV6-2/TRBV6-3|.
TGTGCCAGCAGTTATTTAGTTGAGGGGCCAAATCCAATTGACAATGAGCAGTTCTTC
CASSYLVEGPNPIDNEQFF
>.|TRBJ1-3|TRBV29-1|few
TGCAGCGTCGTGGGACTGTACTCTGGAAACACCATATATTTT
CSVVGLYSGNTIYF
>TRBD2|TRBJ2-5|TRBV5-1|once
TGCGCCAGCAGCTTGATTAGCGGGACCCAAGAGACCCAGTACTTC
CASSLISGTQETQYF
>TRBD2|TRBJ2-3|TRBV20-1|many
TGCAGTGCTAGGACCCGGACTAGGTTATACACAGATACGCAGTATTTT
CSARTRTRLYTDTQYF
>.|TRBJ2-7|TRBV21-1|many
TGTGCCAGCAGCAAAAACAGGGCCTACGAGCAGTACTTC
CASSKNRAYEQYF
>TRBD1|TRBJ1-6|TRBV7-8|many
TGTGCCAGCAGCCCCCTCCCGGGACAGGGGAATTCACCCCTCCACTTT
CASSPLPGQGNSPLHF
>.|TRBJ2-1|TRBV6-6|once
TGTGCCAGCAGTTCCCGCGGCGCGGGAACCTACAATGAGCAGTTCTTC
CASSSRGAGTYNEQFF
>.|TRBJ1-5|TRBV12-3/TRBV12-4|few
TGTGCCAGCAGCTCCCGGTTACAGGAAGGACCCCAGCATTTT
CASSSRLQEGPQHF
>TRBD1|TRBJ2-5|TRBV7-9|many
TGTGCCAGCAGCCCCAGGACAGGAGGCACAGAGACCCAGTACTTC
CASSPRTGGTETQYF
>.|TRBJ2-2|TRBV5-1|.
TGCGCCAGCAGCTTGAATCCAGGGAACACCGGGGAGCTGTTTTTT
CASSLNPGNTGELFF
>TRBD1|TRBJ1-1|TRBV4-2|.
TGTGCCAGCAGCCAAGATCCTAGGGGGCAGGGCACTGAAGCTTTCTTT
CASSQDPRGQGTEAFF
>.|TRBJ1-2|TRBV11-2|.
TGTGCCAGCAGCCCCCGGTGGGGACTTGACTATGGCTACACCTTC
CASSPRWGLDYGYTF
>.|TRBJ1-6|TRBV20-1|.
TGCAGTGCGGTACAAACAAATTCACCCCCCCACTTT
CSAVQTNSPPHF
>TRBD1|TRBJ2-1|TRBV7-9|many
TGTGCCAGCAGCTCGCGGGACAGGGGGGAGTTCTTC
CASSSRDRGEFF
>.|TRBJ2-7|TRBV5-1|.
TGCGCCAGCAGCTTGGAGGGGAGGCTTTCCTACGAGCAGTACTTC
CASSLEGRLSYEQYF
>.|TRBJ1-2|TRBV5-1|.
TGCGCCGGCAGCCTGGCCATGGACAGCGTAAACTATGGCTACACCTTC
CAGSLAMDSVNYGYTF
>TRBD2|TRBJ2-1|TRBV12-3/TRBV12-4|many
TGTGCCAGCAGATCGACTAGCGGCACTTCCTACAATGAGCAGTTCTTC
CASRSTSGTSYNEQFF
>TRBD1|TRBJ1-1|TRBV11-2|few
TGTGCCAGCAGCTTAACCATGGGACAGGGTAGGGTGAACACTGAAGCTTTCTTT
CASSLTMGQGRVNTEAFF
>.|TRBJ1-5|TRBV5-8|many
TGTGCCAGCACCCTTACGTCGGCAGCCGGGCAGCCCCAGCATTTT
CASTLTSAAGQPQHF
>TRBD2|TRBJ2-1|TRBV7-3|once
TGTGCCAGCAGCTCGCAAACCGGGACTAGAAACAATGAGCAGTTCTTC
CASSSQTGTRNNEQFF
>.|TRBJ1-3|TRBV9|.
TGTGCCAGCAGCGTACCCCCCGACGGGACCTCTGGAAACACCATATATTTT
CASSVPPDGTSGNTIYF
>.|TRBJ2-5|TRBV29-1|.
TGCAGCGTGGGCAGGGGCAGCCAGACCCAGTACTTC
CSVGRGSQTQYF
>.|TRBJ1-4|TRBV12-3/TRBV12-4|few
TGTGCCAGCAGTTTATTGTACAGCTCAGATAATGAAAAACTGTTTTTT
CASSLLYSSDNEKLFF
>.|TRBJ2-1|TRBV4-2|.
TGTGCCAGCAGCCAAGCCGAGCAGGGTCGGGGCGATGAGCAGTTCTTC
CASSQAEQGRGDEQFF
>.|TRBJ1-2|TRBV3-1|.
TGTGCCAGCAGCCAAGACGCCATTAACTATGGCTACACCTTC
CASSQDAINYGYTF
>TRBD2|TRBJ2-5|TRBV20-1|many
TGCAGTGCTAGAGTTGCTAGCGGGGCCGAGACCCAGTACTTC
CSARVASGAETQYF
>TRBD2|TRBJ2-3|TRBV24-1|few
TGTGCCACCGGGGGAAAACTAGCGGGGGGTTTGGGCACAGATACGCAGTATTTT
CATGGKLAGGLGTDTQYF
>.|TRBJ2-3|TRBV2|many
TGTGCCAGCAGTGAAGCGCCAGACGGCTCTAGCACAGATACGCAGTATTTT
CASSEAPDGSSTDTQYF
>.|TRBJ2-3|TRBV12-3/TRBV12-4|.
TGTGCCAGCAGTTTAATAGGGACACCAAATTTT
CASSLIGTPNF
>.|TRBJ2-2|TRBV12-3/TRBV12-4|many
TGTGCCAGCACCACCGGGACCACAACCGGGGAGCTGTTTTTT
CASTTGTTTGELFF
>.|TRBJ2-3|TRBV25-1|.
TGTGCCAGCAGTGAATCAGATACGCAGTATTTT
CASSESDTQYF
>.|TRBJ2-3|TRBV29-1|.
TGCAGCGTCTTGGCAGATACGCAGTATTTT
CSVLADTQYF
>TRBD1|TRBJ2-7|TRBV2|many
TGTGCCAGCAGGGACAGGGCCCACGACTACGAGCAGTACTTC
CASRDRAHDYEQYF
>.|TRBJ2-7|TRBV4-2|.
TGTGCCGGCAGCCAAGATTTGACAGGCACCTACGAGCAGTACTTC
CAGSQDLTGTYEQYF
>TRBD1|TRBJ2-3|TRBV11-2|.
TGTGCCAGCAGCCCAAACAGGGGGGTGACAGATACGCAGTATTTT
CASSPNRGVTDTQYF
>.|TRBJ1-1|TRBV12-3/TRBV12-4|.
TGTGCCAGCAGTGGCTCTTTTGGAGCCACCATGGCAGCTTTCTTT
CASSGSFGATMAAFF
>.|TRBJ1-4|TRBV6-5|.
TGTGCCAGCAGGCTTCGGGGGACTAATGAAAAACTGTTTTTT
CASRLRGTNEKLFF
>TRBD2|TRBJ2-1|TRBV20-1|few
TGCAGTGCTGGAGGGGCCCCTAGGGAGGGCCTGGCGTTCTTC
CSAGGAPREGLAFF
>.|TRBJ2-7|TRBV20-1|.
TGCAGTGCTAGAGAAGGGGAGACCGAGCAGTACTTC
CSAREGETEQYF
>TRBD1|TRBJ1-6|TRBV4-1|.
TGCGCCAGCAGCCAGGACAGGGGGTTCTATGATTCACCCCTCCACTTT
CASSQDRGFYDSPLHF
>.|TRBJ2-2|TRBV11-2|.
TGTGCCAGCAGCTTATTCCCCCTGGGAAAGAACACCGGGGAGCTGTTTTTT
CASSLFPLGKNTGELFF
>.|TRBJ2-5|TRBV7-9|.
TGTGCCAGCAGCTTAGAGAGGGCGTCTCGGGAGACCCAGTACTTC
CASSLERASRETQYF
>.|TRBJ2-2|TRBV9|.
TGTGCCAGCACCAGAGGGCACGGGGAGCTGTTTTTT
CASTRGHGELFF
>.|TRBJ1-6|TRBV6-1|.
TGTGCCAGCAGCGAGAAGAAGAAGGGAAGCTCCTATAATTCACCCCTCCACTTT
CASSEKKKGSSYNSPLHF
>.|TRBJ2-1|TRBV25-1|.
TGTGCCAGCAGTGATCTAGTCAATGAGCAGTTCTTC
CASSDLVNEQFF
>.|TRBJ1-1|TRBV5-1|.
TGCGCCAGCAGCTCGGAAATGATGGGGGACACTGAAGCTTTCTTT
CASSSEMMGDTEAFF
>TRBD1|TRBJ2-7|TRBV28|.
TGTGCCAGCAGTTTTGTAGGGGGCTCCGAGCAGTACTTC
CASSFVGGSEQYF
>.|TRBJ1-5|TRBV7-2|.
TGTGCCAGCAGCTTAGGGGCCCCTGATCAGCCCCAGCATTTT
CASSLGAPDQPQHF
>TRBD2|TRBJ2-3|TRBV27|.
TGTGCCAGCAGTTTCGGACTAGCGGGGGGGCGTGGGGATACGCGGTATTTT
CASSFGLAGGRGDTRYF